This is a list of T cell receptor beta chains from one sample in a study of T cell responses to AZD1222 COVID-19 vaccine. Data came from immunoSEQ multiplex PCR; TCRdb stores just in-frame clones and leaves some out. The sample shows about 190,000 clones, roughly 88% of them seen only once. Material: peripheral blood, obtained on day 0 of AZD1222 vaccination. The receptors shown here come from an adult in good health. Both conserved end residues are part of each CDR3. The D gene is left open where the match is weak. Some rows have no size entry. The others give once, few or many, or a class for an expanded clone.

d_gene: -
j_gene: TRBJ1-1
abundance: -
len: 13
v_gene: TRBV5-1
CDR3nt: TGCGCCAGCAGCTTGGATTTGAACACTGAAGCTTTCTTT
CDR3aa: CASSLDLNTEAFF

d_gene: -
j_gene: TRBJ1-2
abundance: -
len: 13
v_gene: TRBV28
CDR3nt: TGTGCCAGCAGTCCAAGGACCGTATATGGCTACACCTTC
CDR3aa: CASSPRTVYGYTF

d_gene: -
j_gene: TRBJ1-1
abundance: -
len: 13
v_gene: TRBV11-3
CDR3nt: TGTGCCAGCAGCCCGGTCAGAGGTGCTGAAGCTTTCTTT
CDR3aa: CASSPVRGAEAFF

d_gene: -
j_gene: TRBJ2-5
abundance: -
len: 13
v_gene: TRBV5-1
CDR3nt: TGCGCCAGCAGCTTGGTTGGGCAAGAGACCCAGTACTTC
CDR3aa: CASSLVGQETQYF

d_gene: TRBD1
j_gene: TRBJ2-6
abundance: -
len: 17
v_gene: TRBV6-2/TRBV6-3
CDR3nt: TGTGCCAGCAGTTACTCAAGGACAGGGCCTGGGGCCAACGTCCTGACTTTC
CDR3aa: CASSYSRTGPGANVLTF

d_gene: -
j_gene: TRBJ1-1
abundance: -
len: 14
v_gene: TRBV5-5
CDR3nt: TGTGCCAGCAGCTTGGAGCCGGGGAACGGTGAAGCTTTCTTT
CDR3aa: CASSLEPGNGEAFF

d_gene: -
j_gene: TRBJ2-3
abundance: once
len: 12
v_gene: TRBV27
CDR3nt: TGTGCCAGCAGCCAGGATACAGATACGCAGTATTTT
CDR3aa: CASSQDTDTQYF

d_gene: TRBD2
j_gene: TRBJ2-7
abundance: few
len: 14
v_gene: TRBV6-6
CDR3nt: TGTGCCAGCAGTCCTGGGACTAGTGTGGAGGAGCAGTACTTC
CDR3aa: CASSPGTSVEEQYF

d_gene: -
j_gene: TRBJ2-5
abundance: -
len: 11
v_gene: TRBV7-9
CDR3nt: TGTGCCAGCAGCTCCTTTGAGACCCAGTACTTC
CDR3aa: CASSSFETQYF

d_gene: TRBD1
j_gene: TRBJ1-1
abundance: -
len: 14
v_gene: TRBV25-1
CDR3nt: TGTGCCAGCAGCCCGAGGGGGCTGAACACTGAAGCTTTCTTT
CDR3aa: CASSPRGLNTEAFF

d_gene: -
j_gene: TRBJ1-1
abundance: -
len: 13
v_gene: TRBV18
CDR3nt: TGTGCCAGCTCGTATACAGGGAGCGCTGAAGCTTTCTTT
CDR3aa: CASSYTGSAEAFF

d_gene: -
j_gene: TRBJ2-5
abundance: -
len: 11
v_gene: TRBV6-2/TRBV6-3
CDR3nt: TGTGCCAGCGGCCAAGGGGAGACCCAGTACTTC
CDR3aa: CASGQGETQYF

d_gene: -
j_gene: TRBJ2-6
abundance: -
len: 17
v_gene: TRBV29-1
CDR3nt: TGCAGCGTTGACGAGGGTTTCTCCTCTAGGGGGGCCAACGTCCTGACTTTC
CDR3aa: CSVDEGFSSRGANVLTF

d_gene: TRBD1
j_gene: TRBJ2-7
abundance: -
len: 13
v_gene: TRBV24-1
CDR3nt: TGTGGGACAGGGGGAAGTTTGGGCTACGAGCAGTACTTC
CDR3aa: CGTGGSLGYEQYF

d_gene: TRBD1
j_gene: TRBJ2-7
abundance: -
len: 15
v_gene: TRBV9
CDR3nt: TGTGCCAGCAGCGTATGGGACAGGCCTGGGTACGAGCAGTACTTC
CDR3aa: CASSVWDRPGYEQYF

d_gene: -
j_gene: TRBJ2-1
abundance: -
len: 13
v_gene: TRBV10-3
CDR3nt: TGTGCCATCAGTGAGTCGGAGTTCGAGGAGCAGTTCTTC
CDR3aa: CAISESEFEEQFF

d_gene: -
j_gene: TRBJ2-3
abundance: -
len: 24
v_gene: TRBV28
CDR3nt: TGTGCCAGCAGTCTGACTTACCGGTGGTCTGAACCGGTGGAGGACTCTTGGGACACAGATACGCAGTATTTT
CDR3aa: CASSLTYRWSEPVEDSWDTDTQYF

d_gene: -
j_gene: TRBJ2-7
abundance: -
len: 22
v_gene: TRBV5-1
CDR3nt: TGCGCCAGCAGCTTGGGGGTGGCAGGGGGCGAGAGCTTCTTAGCGGGAGTGAATGAGCAGTACTTC
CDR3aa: CASSLGVAGGESFLAGVNEQYF

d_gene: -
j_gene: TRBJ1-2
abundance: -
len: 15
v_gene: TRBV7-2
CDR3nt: TGTGCCAGCAGCTTAGCGATTTCAGGGTTCGGCGGCTACACCTTC
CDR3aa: CASSLAISGFGGYTF

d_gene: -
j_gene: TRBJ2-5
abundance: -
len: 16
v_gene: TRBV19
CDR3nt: TGTGCCAGTAGGGGGGCCTCACCAACTTTGTGGGAGACCCAGTACTTC
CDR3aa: CASRGASPTLWETQYF

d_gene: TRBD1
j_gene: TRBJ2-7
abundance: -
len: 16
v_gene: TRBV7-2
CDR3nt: TGTGCCAGCAGCCAACAGAGACAGGGGGCGGGAGGCGAGCAGTACTTC
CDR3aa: CASSQQRQGAGGEQYF

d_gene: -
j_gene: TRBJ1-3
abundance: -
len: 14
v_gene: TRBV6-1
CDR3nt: TGTGCCAGCAGTGACCCGAGAACTGGAAACACCATATATTTT
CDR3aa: CASSDPRTGNTIYF

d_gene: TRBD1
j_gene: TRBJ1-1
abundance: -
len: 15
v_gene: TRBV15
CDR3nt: TGTGCCACCAGCAATTACAGGGGGGTCAACACTGAAGCTTTCTTT
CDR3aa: CATSNYRGVNTEAFF

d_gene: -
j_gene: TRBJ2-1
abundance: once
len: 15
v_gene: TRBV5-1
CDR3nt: TGCGCCAGCAGCTTGGCCTCCGGGAGACACAATGAGCAGTTCTTC
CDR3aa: CASSLASGRHNEQFF

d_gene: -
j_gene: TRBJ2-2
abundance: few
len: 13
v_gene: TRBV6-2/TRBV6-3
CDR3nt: TGTGCCAGCAGTAGGACAGCTACCGGGGAGCTGTTTTTT
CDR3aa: CASSRTATGELFF

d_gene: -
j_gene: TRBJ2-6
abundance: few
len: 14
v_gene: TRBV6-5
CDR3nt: TGTGCCAGCAGCGCGGGGTCGAGGACCAACGTCCTGACTTTC
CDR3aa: CASSAGSRTNVLTF

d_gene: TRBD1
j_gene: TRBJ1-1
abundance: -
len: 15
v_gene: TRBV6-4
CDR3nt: TGTGCCAGCAGCCCCCCGTACCGGGACAGGGCTGAAGCTTTCTTT
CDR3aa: CASSPPYRDRAEAFF

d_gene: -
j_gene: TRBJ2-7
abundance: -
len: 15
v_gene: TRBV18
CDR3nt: TGTGCCAGCTCCACGGGGTTAGTTAGCTCCTACGAGCAGTACTTC
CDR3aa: CASSTGLVSSYEQYF

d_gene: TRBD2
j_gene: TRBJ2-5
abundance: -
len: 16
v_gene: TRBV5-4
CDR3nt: TGTGCCAGCAGCACCAAAAAGCGGGGGGTTGCGGTGACCCAGTACTTC
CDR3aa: CASSTKKRGVAVTQYF

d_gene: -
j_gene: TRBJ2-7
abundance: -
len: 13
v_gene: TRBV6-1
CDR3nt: TGTGCCAGCAGTGAAATAGGCCCCTACGAGCAGTACTTC
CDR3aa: CASSEIGPYEQYF

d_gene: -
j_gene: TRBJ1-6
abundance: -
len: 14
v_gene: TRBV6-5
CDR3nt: TGTGCCGCCCAAGGTGGGGGCGTTAATTCACCCCTCCACTTT
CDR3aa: CAAQGGGVNSPLHF

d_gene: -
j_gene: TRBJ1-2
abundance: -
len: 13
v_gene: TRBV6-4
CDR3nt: TGTGCCAGCAGGAAGGACAGACCCTATGGCTACACCTTC
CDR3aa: CASRKDRPYGYTF

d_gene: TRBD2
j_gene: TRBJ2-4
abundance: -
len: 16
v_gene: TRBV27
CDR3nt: TGTGCCAGCAGTTTCCAAGGGACTAGCGGGTGGAACATTCAGTACTTC
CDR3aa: CASSFQGTSGWNIQYF

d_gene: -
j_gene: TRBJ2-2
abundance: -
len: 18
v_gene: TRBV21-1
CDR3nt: TGTGCCAGCAGCAAATTTGACGTTAGGGACGGGAACACCGGGGAGCTGTTTTTT
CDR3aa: CASSKFDVRDGNTGELFF

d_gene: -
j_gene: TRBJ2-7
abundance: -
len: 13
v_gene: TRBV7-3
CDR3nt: TGTGCCAGCAGCTCAGAATACGCCTACGAGCAGTACTTC
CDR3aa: CASSSEYAYEQYF

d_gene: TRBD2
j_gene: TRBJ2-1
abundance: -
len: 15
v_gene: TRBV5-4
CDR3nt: TGTGCCAGCAGGATGGACGCGGGAGGGTACAATGAGCAGTTCTTC
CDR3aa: CASRMDAGGYNEQFF

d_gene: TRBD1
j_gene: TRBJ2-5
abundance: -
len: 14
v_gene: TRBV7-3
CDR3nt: TGTGCCAGCAGCCCGGACAGGGGATCACAGACCCAGTACTTC
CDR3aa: CASSPDRGSQTQYF

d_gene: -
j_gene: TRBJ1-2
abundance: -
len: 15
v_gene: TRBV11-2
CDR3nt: TGTGCCAGCAGCCTCCGAGGGACGGATTTCTATGGCTACACCTTC
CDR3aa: CASSLRGTDFYGYTF

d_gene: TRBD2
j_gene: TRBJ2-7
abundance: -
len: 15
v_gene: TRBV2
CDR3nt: TGTGCCAGCAGACTAGCGGGGGGGCGGGCCTACGAGCAGTACTTC
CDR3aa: CASRLAGGRAYEQYF

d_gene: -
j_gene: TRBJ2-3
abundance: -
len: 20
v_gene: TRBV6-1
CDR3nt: TGTGCCAGCAGTGAAGTCACGGCGCTGGCTGGCGAGGCGGGCACAGATACGCAGTATTTT
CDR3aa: CASSEVTALAGEAGTDTQYF

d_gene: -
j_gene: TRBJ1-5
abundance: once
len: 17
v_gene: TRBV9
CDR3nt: TGTGCCAGCAGTGGAGAGGCTACAGGGATCGGCAATCAGCCCCAGCATTTT
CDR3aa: CASSGEATGIGNQPQHF

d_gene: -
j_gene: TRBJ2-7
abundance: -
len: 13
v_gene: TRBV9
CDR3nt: TGTGCCAGCAGCGGTAACATGAGGGGCGAGCAGTACTTC
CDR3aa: CASSGNMRGEQYF

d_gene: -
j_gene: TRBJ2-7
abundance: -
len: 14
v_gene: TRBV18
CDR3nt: TGTGCCAGCTCACCACTAGTTGCTGCCTACGAGCAGTACTTC
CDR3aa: CASSPLVAAYEQYF

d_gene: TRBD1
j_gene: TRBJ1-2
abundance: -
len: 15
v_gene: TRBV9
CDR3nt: TGTGCCAGCAGCGCCAGTCAGGGGGGTACCTATGGCTACACCTTC
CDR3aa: CASSASQGGTYGYTF

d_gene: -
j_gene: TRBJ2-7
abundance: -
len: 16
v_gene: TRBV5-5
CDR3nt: TGTGCCAGCAGCCCAAGCCCCGGACAGAGCTCCTACGAGCAGTACTTC
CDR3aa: CASSPSPGQSSYEQYF

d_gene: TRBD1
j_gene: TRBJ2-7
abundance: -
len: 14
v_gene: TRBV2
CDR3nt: TGTGCCAGCAGTGCTCGGACAGGGCCCTACGAGCAGTACTTC
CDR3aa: CASSARTGPYEQYF

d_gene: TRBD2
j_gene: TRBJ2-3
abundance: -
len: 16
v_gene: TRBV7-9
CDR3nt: TGTGCCAGCAGCTTAAGGACTAGCGGGGCCACAGATACGCAGTATTTT
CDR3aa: CASSLRTSGATDTQYF

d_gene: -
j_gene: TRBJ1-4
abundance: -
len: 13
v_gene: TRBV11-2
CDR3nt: TGTGCCAGTATTCAGGGGTGGGGGGAAAAACTGTTTTTT
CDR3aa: CASIQGWGEKLFF